One sample yielded the 20 T cell receptor beta chains listed below, sequenced in a study of blood T cell repertoires in COVID-19 (dated by TCRdb to the early 2020s). Library preparation used the immunoSEQ multiplex PCR assay. The immuneACCESS repertoire file appears here via TCRdb, limited to in-frame rearrangements. These files lack a portion of the clones; in checked studies, under half of the deficit traces to unresolved V genes, and the cause of the others is not known. Recorded for this sample are approximately 190,000 clones; roughly four fifths of them occurred a single time. The top ten clones comprise over 5% of the sample. Source material: peripheral blood. These receptors were obtained from a woman in her twenties or thirties with acute or convalescent COVID-19.

The chain carries TRBV20-1 and TRBJ2-7, with 7 bases lining up with TRBD2. Germline-derived CDR1 and CDR2 are DFQATT and SNEGSKA (reference sequence). CDR3 length equals 15 residues. V trimming: 3 bases; J trimming: 0 bases; junction bases outside the gene matches: 8. CDR3 in DNA: TGCAGTGCTAGTCGCTTCGGCGGGAGCTCCTACGAGCAGTACTTC. Protein product: CSASRFGGSSYEQYF.

CDR3 protein: CASGTTGGGYGYTF. CDR3 nucleotide sequence: TGTGCCAGCGGAACAACAGGGGGGGGCTATGGCTACACCTTC. This chain links TRBV3-1 (or the pseudogene TRBV3-2) with TRBJ1-2, with 8 positions matching TRBD1. Losses at the gene ends were 8 bases for V and 4 bases for J; bases not matched to a gene: 9. Germline V gene sequence: CDR1 LGHDT, CDR2 YNNKEL (reference sequence). This CDR3 is 14 amino acids long.

The chain recombines TRBV7-9 with TRBJ2-5, with a weak D call TRBD1 (6 bases). Per the germline V gene, CDR1 is SEHNR and CDR2 is FQNEAQ (reference sequence). There are 13 residues in the CDR3. The V end was cut by 6 bases, the J end by 4 bases, with 12 bases between. The CDR3 loop is CASSITGPETQYF. CDR3 DNA: TGTGCCAGCAGTATAACAGGGCCAGAGACCCAGTACTTC.

V is TRBV19 and J is TRBJ1-5; no clear D. CDR1 LNHDA and CDR2 SQIVND come from the germline V gene (reference sequence). V lost 5 bases, J lost 0 bases, and 11 bases lay in between. CDR3 length equals 15 residues. The CDR3 bases are TGTGCCAGTAGTGTATCCGGGAATAGCAATCAGCCCCAGCATTTT. Translated, it gives CASSVSGNSNQPQHF.

The CDR3 DNA follows: TGCGCCAGCAGCTTGGGGACTAGCGGGAGAGGTAATGAGCAGTTCTTC. It specifies CASSLGTSGRGNEQFF. This chain links TRBV5-1 with TRBJ2-1, with 13 bases that match TRBD2. Germline V lookup: CDR1 SGHRS, CDR2 YFSETQ. This CDR3 is 16 amino acids long. V shed 0 bases, J shed 7 bases, and the junction held 4 bases outside the gene matches.

The chain recombines TRBV19 with TRBJ2-3, with TRBD2 matching over 7 bases. Germline lookup yields CDR1 LNHDA and CDR2 SQIVND (reference sequence). This CDR3 contains 15 residues. V trimming: 3 bases; J trimming: 2 bases; junction bases outside the gene matches: 5. The CDR3 is CASSILAGDTDTQYF. The CDR3, as DNA: TGTGCCAGTAGTATTTTGGCGGGGGACACAGATACGCAGTATTTT.

V usage is TRBV6-6 and J usage is TRBJ1-1; no clear D gene. V lost 2 bases and J lost 5, with 6 bases in between. Germline CDR1 MNHNY, CDR2 SVGAGI (reference sequence). The CDR3 contains 12 residues. CDR3 coding DNA: TGTGCCAGCAGTTACGAGTCGACTGAAGCTTTCTTT. Translation gives CASSYESTEAFF.

The V gene is TRBV5-8, the J gene TRBJ1-2; the match to TRBD1 covers 11 bases. This CDR3 is 15 amino acids long. V lost 4 bases to trimming and J lost 7 bases; unmatched junction nucleotides: 9. Germline CDR1 and CDR2: SGHTS and YDEGEE. CDR3 nucleotides: TGTGCCAGCAGCCGACCGGGACAGGGGGAGCGTGGCTACACCTTC. Its translation is CASSRPGQGERGYTF.

This sequence joins TRBV5-1 and TRBJ2-7, with 9 bases matching TRBD2. Looked up from germline, CDR1 is SGHRS and CDR2 is YFSETQ. This CDR3 spans 14 amino acids. Trimming took 5 bases from V and 3 from J; bases not matched to a gene: 6. CDR3 region: CASRTGLAIYEQYF. CDR3 DNA sequence: TGCGCCAGCAGGACGGGACTAGCAATCTACGAGCAGTACTTC. The variable domain in full, completed from reference TRBV5-1 and TRBJ2-7, reads KAGVTQTPRYLIKTRGQQVTLSCSPISGHRSVSWYQQTPGQGLQFLFEYFSETQRNKGNFPGRFSGRQFSNSRSEMNVSTLELGDSALYLCASRTGLAIYEQYFGPGTRLTVT.

The chain carries TRBV9 and TRBJ1-2, with 7 positions matching TRBD1. Germline V CDR1 and CDR2: SGDLS, YYNGEE. The CDR3 is 14 residues long. J gave up 2 bases and V 3 bases, and 4 bases lay outside the gene matches. The CDR3 DNA reads as TGTGCCAGCAGCGGACAGGGTTGGAACTATGGCTACACCTTC. Its translation is CASSGQGWNYGYTF.

The rearrangement links TRBV3-1 (or the pseudogene TRBV3-2) to TRBJ1-1; no clear D. The length of the CDR3 is 13 residues. V gave up 2 bases and J gave up 1 base, with 5 bases separating them. Germline V gene sequence: CDR1 LGHDT, CDR2 YNNKEL (reference sequence). The CDR3 loop reads CASSQQANTEAFF. For the CDR3, the DNA is TGTGCCAGCAGCCAACAGGCGAACACTGAAGCTTTCTTT.

This clone was observed a handful of times. The gene calls are TRBV28 and TRBJ1-5, with D unresolved. V was cut by 7 bases and J by 5 bases, with 12 bases left in between. CDR1 is MDHEN and CDR2 is SYDVKM in the germline V gene. The CDR3 extends over 13 amino acids. In DNA form, the CDR3 reads TGTGCCAGCACCGTAAACGCGCATCAGCCCCAGCATTTT. Amino acid sequence: CASTVNAHQPQHF.

The chain links TRBV25-1 to TRBJ2-7; D is possibly TRBD2 (5 bases). V lost 5 bases and J lost 1, with 9 bases in between. CDR1 MGHDK and CDR2 SYGVNS come from the germline V gene. This CDR3 is built from 13 residues. For the CDR3, the DNA is TGTGCCAGCAGTCGGGATCCTTCCTACGAGCAGTACTTC. Protein product: CASSRDPSYEQYF.

V is TRBV4-2 and J is TRBJ1-2; TRBD1 is a possible D gene (5 bases). This CDR3 is 15 amino acids long. Germline V gene lookup returns CDR1 LGHNA and CDR2 YNFKEQ. V lost 0 bases and J lost 4, with 12 bases in between. The CDR3 spells CASSQDGASSYGYTF. CDR3 sequence (DNA): TGTGCCAGCAGCCAAGATGGGGCCTCTAGCTATGGCTACACCTTC.

The chain is built from TRBV28 and TRBJ1-2; unclear D gene. The CDR3 totals 14 residues. The V gene's germline CDR1 is MDHEN and CDR2 SYDVKM. Trimming cost V 4 bases and J 3 bases, with 12 bases left between them. The CDR3 loop is CASSSPVVDYGYTF. The CDR3 region has the DNA TGTGCCAGCAGTTCTCCTGTAGTGGACTATGGCTACACCTTC.

This clone was recorded a few times. The rearrangement links TRBV19 to TRBJ1-2; D remains unclear. The V and J ends lost 2 bases and 6 bases respectively, with 22 bases between them. The CDR3 is made up of 17 amino acids. Per germline, CDR1 LNHDA and CDR2 SQIVND (reference sequence). The CDR3 reads CASSISRRRLNINGYTF. CDR3 coding DNA: TGTGCCAGTAGTATATCGCGGCGGAGGCTCAATATAAATGGCTACACCTTC.

The chain has TRBV27 and TRBJ1-2; 8 nucleotides agree with TRBD1. V dropped 5 bases and J dropped 8; count of bases not matched to a gene: 10. Germline CDR1 is MNHEY and CDR2 is SMNVEV (reference sequence). CDR3 length: 14 residues. CDR3 in amino acids: CASSLDRGVGGYTF. The CDR3 DNA sequence: TGTGCCAGCAGTCTCGACAGGGGTGTCGGCGGCTACACCTTC.

The V and J genes are TRBV4-2 and TRBJ1-2; weak D call: TRBD1 (6 bases). The germline V gene has CDR1 LGHNA and CDR2 YNFKEQ. The CDR3 sequence is 15 residues long. Trimming took 0 bases from V and 8 from J, leaving 16 bases between them. CDR3 sequence: CASSQEGSGGFGYTF. Written as DNA, the CDR3 is TGTGCCAGCAGCCAAGAGGGGAGCGGGGGCTTCGGCTACACCTTC.

V gene TRBV28 combines with J gene TRBJ2-7; D remains ambiguous. CDR3 size: 13 residues. Germline CDR1 reads MDHEN; CDR2 reads SYDVKM. Trimming stripped 5 bases from V and 6 bases from J, with 14 bases between. The CDR3 bases are TGTGCCAGCAGTCCCCAGCGACTCTCCGAGCAGTACTTC. Amino acids: CASSPQRLSEQYF.

V gene TRBV30 combines with J gene TRBJ1-2, with D uncertain. Germline-derived CDR1 and CDR2 are GTSNPN and SVGIG (reference sequence). Trimming pared 3 bases from V and 4 bases from J, leaving 18 bases between. This CDR3 region has 15 residues. The CDR3 DNA is TGTGCCTGGAGAAGCCCCGACTGGATCCTCTATGGCTACACCTTC. It yields the protein CAWRSPDWILYGYTF.